Listed here are 27 T cell receptor beta chains from one sample, sequenced in a study of OX40 agonist ivuxolimab in advanced cancers. Libraries were prepared by immunoSEQ multiplex PCR; TCRdb keeps only in-frame clonotypes and omits some of them. The repertoire includes tens of thousands of clones, 80% to 90% of them detected once, and approximately 2.6% sits in the top ten. The sequencing used CD4+ or CD8+ T cells sorted from blood, collected in a trial of the OX40 agonist ivuxolimab. The source of these receptors is an adult with an advanced solid tumor such as melanoma, head and neck, liver or kidney cancer.

V is TRBV7-9 and J is TRBJ2-2, with D possibly being TRBD2 (6 bases). In germline, CDR1 is SEHNR, CDR2 FQNEAQ (reference sequence). Trimming removed 5 bases from V and 4 bases from J, with 14 bases in between. The length of the CDR3 is 15 residues. The CDR3 region is CASSPRGSGTGELFF. DNA for the CDR3: TGTGCCAGCAGCCCCCGGGGTAGCGGCACCGGGGAGCTGTTTTTT.

This sequence joins TRBV5-5 and TRBJ1-5; D might be TRBD1 (5 bases). Germline values: CDR1 SGHKS, CDR2 YYEKEE (reference sequence). CDR3 size: 15 residues. V dropped 1 base and J dropped 0 bases, with 8 bases sitting between them. For the CDR3, the DNA is TGTGCCAGCAGCTTGCGGGACGCTAGCAATCAGCCCCAGCATTTT. Translated, it gives CASSLRDASNQPQHF.

The rearrangement uses TRBV6-5 and TRBJ1-1; D is ambiguous. The CDR3 totals 12 residues. Germline CDR1 and CDR2: MNHEY and SVGAGI. V gave up 5 bases and J gave up 4 bases, with 8 bases separating them. For the CDR3, the DNA is TGTGCCAGCAGTCCCCTAGGCACTGAAGCTTTCTTT. Its translation is CASSPLGTEAFF.

The chain links TRBV27 to TRBJ2-3; 15 bases fit TRBD2. This CDR3 contains 19 residues. Germline values: CDR1 MNHEY, CDR2 SMNVEV (reference sequence). Germline trimming cut 6 bases from V and 4 bases from J; bases unmatched to any gene: 14. CDR3 region: CASSRSPGTSGRSPDTQYF. In DNA, the CDR3 is TGTGCCAGCAGCCGATCTCCCGGGACTAGCGGGAGGAGCCCAGATACGCAGTATTTT.

This clone has just a few counts. The rearrangement links TRBV6-5 to TRBJ1-1, with D possibly being TRBD1 (5 bases). V dropped 6 bases and J dropped 1 base, with 9 bases sitting between them. Germline V gene data show CDR1 as MNHEY and CDR2 as SVGAGI. The CDR3 covers 13 residues. CDR3 sequence (DNA): TGTGCCAGCAGCAGAACAGGGAACACTGAAGCTTTCTTT. The encoded protein is CASSRTGNTEAFF.

The rearrangement joins TRBV14 to TRBJ2-7, with D unclear. The CDR3 loop spans 14 amino acids. Germline loops: CDR1 SGHDN, CDR2 FVKESK. Trimming took 1 base from V and 2 from J, leaving 9 bases between them. Here the CDR3 DNA reads TGTGCCAGCAGCCAAGGGTTCAGAACCTACGAGCAGTACTTC. Protein: CASSQGFRTYEQYF.

This clone has only one observation. This sequence joins TRBV19 and TRBJ2-5; D is unclear. The germline gives CDR1 LNHDA, CDR2 SQIVND (reference sequence). This CDR3 has 14 amino acids. With 3 bases removed from V and 4 bases from J, the gap between germline ends came to 12 bases. The CDR3 is CASSITFSGETQYF. The DNA for the CDR3 is TGTGCCAGTAGTATCACATTTTCGGGAGAGACCCAGTACTTC.

The rearrangement uses TRBV4-2 and TRBJ2-2, with TRBD1 matching over 12 bases. Per the germline V gene, CDR1 is LGHNA and CDR2 is YNFKEQ. The CDR3 totals 19 residues. Trimming cost V 4 bases and J 5 bases; bases outside gene matches: 14. The CDR3 coding sequence is TGTGCCAGCAGCCCGGGATCCGGGACAGGGGGCAGGAGTACCGGGGAGCTGTTTTTT. This translates into CASSPGSGTGGRSTGELFF.

This chain links TRBV18 with TRBJ2-4, with 9 bases identical to TRBD1. Germline-derived CDR1 and CDR2 are KGHSH and LQKENI. V dropped 3 bases and J dropped 6; count of bases not matched to a gene: 6. The CDR3 covers 15 residues. The CDR3 is CASSPDRTGVNIQYF. CDR3 bases: TGTGCCAGCTCACCGGATCGGACAGGGGTAAACATTCAGTACTTC.

This clone was found once. The rearrangement joins TRBV5-1 to TRBJ1-3, with no clear D. Germline-derived CDR1 and CDR2 are SGHRS and YFSETQ. The CDR3 is 15 amino acids. With 0 bases removed from V and 0 bases from J, the gap between germline ends came to 7 bases. The CDR3 region is CASSLDPSSGNTIYF. CDR3 DNA sequence: TGCGCCAGCAGCTTGGACCCGAGCTCTGGAAACACCATATATTTT.

The chain recombines TRBV7-2 with TRBJ2-7; 10 bases fit TRBD2. The CDR3 length is 16 residues. The V gene's germline CDR1 is SGHTA and CDR2 FQGNSA. Trimming took 5 bases from V and 4 from J; bases not matched to a gene: 11. The DNA for the CDR3 is TGTGCCAGCAGCACCGAGCTCACTAGCGGGGCGTACGAGCAGTACTTC. Translating gives CASSTELTSGAYEQYF.

Notes on this clone: This same CDR3 is encoded by further DNA sequences in the sample. This chain links TRBV28 with TRBJ2-5, with a weak D call TRBD2 (6 bases). Germline V gene sequence: CDR1 MDHEN, CDR2 SYDVKM. V dropped 6 bases and J dropped 5 bases, with 13 bases sitting between them. The CDR3 runs 13 residues. CDR3 in amino acids: CASRRGGGETQYF. Here the CDR3 DNA reads TGTGCCAGCAGGAGGGGCGGAGGGGAGACCCAGTACTTC. Drawing the rest from reference TRBV28 and TRBJ2-5, the complete variable domain is DVKVTQSSRYLVKRTGEKVFLECVQDMDHENMFWYRQDPGLGLRLIYFSYDVKMKEKGDIPEGYSVSREKKERFSLILESASTNQTSMYLCASRRGGGETQYFGPGTRLLVL.

J is TRBJ1-1 and V is TRBV28; no firm D call. Per the germline V gene, CDR1 is MDHEN and CDR2 is SYDVKM. V gave up 5 bases and J gave up 2 bases, with 18 bases separating them. CDR3 length equals 16 residues. CDR3 amino acids: CASSLNGEGRNTEAFF. CDR3 bases: TGTGCCAGCAGTCTCAACGGGGAAGGGCGAAACACTGAAGCTTTCTTT.

The table lists this clone with a count of one. This specimen includes other DNA sequences encoding the same CDR3. The J gene is TRBJ2-1, the V gene TRBV7-2; 7 bases align to TRBD2. The CDR3 is made up of 15 amino acids. CDR1 is SGHTA, CDR2 FQGNSA, per germline. Trimming removed 1 base from V and 4 bases from J; junction bases left unmatched: 4. CDR3 sequence: CASSLVSGSYNEQFF. Written as DNA, the CDR3 is TGTGCCAGCAGCTTAGTTAGCGGGTCTTACAATGAGCAGTTCTTC.

The V and J genes are TRBV6-5 and TRBJ2-7, with D unresolved. There are 15 residues in the CDR3. Trimming took off 0 bases at V and 0 bases at J, with 9 bases between the two ends. From germline, CDR1 is MNHEY and CDR2 SVGAGI. In DNA, the CDR3 is TGTGCCAGCAGTTACTCACAGAGAAGCTCCTACGAGCAGTACTTC. Protein: CASSYSQRSSYEQYF.

The chain uses TRBV9 and TRBJ2-2; TRBD1 might be the D (6 bases). The CDR3 is 14 residues long. The germline V gene has CDR1 SGDLS and CDR2 YYNGEE. V lost 3 bases, J lost 2 bases, and 8 bases lay in between. CDR3 DNA: TGTGCCAGCAGCGCAGGGGTAAACACCGGGGAGCTGTTTTTT. As protein: CASSAGVNTGELFF.

CDR3 coding DNA: TGTGCCAGCAGCTTAGGCGCATCACGAGGCAATGAGCAGTTCTTC. Residues: CASSLGASRGNEQFF. The V and J genes are TRBV11-2 and TRBJ2-1; no definite D call. Germline V gene sequence: CDR1 SGHAT, CDR2 FQNNGV. This CDR3 is built from 15 residues. V dropped 1 base and J dropped 6 bases, with 13 bases sitting between them.

This sequence joins TRBV19 and TRBJ2-5, with D possibly TRBD2 on 6 matching bases. The CDR3 length is 15 residues. V lost 0 bases, J lost 4 bases, and 12 bases lay in between. From germline, CDR1 is LNHDA and CDR2 SQIVND (reference sequence). This CDR3 is CASSIDPGSGETQYF. As DNA, the CDR3 is TGTGCCAGTAGTATAGATCCGGGTAGCGGAGAGACCCAGTACTTC.

This chain connects TRBV11-2 to TRBJ1-4; D is uncertain. Germline CDR1 reads SGHAT; CDR2 reads FQNNGV. There are 14 residues in the CDR3. The germline V and J ends were trimmed by 5 bases and 5 bases, with 12 bases remaining between them. The CDR3 is CASSLDGYNEKLFF. CDR3 nucleotides: TGTGCCAGCAGCCTCGACGGTTACAATGAAAAACTGTTTTTT.

In this sample, this clone turned up a few times. The genes are TRBV13 and TRBJ2-1, with D hard to call. Trimming cost V 7 bases and J 0 bases, with 7 bases left between them. CDR1 is PRHDT, CDR2 FYEKMQ, per germline (reference sequence). This CDR3 region has 13 residues. The CDR3 loop is CASTRFSYNEQFF. CDR3 nucleotide sequence: TGTGCCAGCACGAGATTCTCCTACAATGAGCAGTTCTTC. The whole variable domain, filled in from reference TRBV13 and TRBJ2-1, reads AAGVIQSPRHLIKEKRETATLKCYPIPRHDTVYWYQQGPGQDPQFLISFYEKMQSDKGSIPDRFSAQQFSDYHSELNMSSLELGDSALYFCASTRFSYNEQFFGPGTRLTVL.

This chain uses TRBV25-1 with TRBJ1-5; perhaps TRBD1 as D (6 bases). V was trimmed by 8 bases and J by 6 bases, leaving 26 bases between them. The CDR3 is 17 residues long. CDR1 and CDR2 (germline): MGHDK, SYGVNS. CDR3 region: CASAGGGGGARGQPQHF. The CDR3, as DNA: TGTGCCAGCGCCGGGGGGGGCGGTGGGGCGCGTGGTCAGCCCCAGCATTTT.

The chain couples TRBV11-3 to TRBJ1-2; possible D gene TRBD1, 5 bases. Germline CDR1 and CDR2: SGHNT and YENEEA. V dropped 0 bases and J dropped 6 bases, with 23 bases sitting between them. The CDR3 has 18 amino acids. CDR3 protein: CASSLEGRWGGLHHGYTF. CDR3 nucleotide sequence: TGTGCCAGCAGCTTAGAGGGGCGCTGGGGAGGACTCCATCATGGCTACACCTTC.

This clone was counted once. This sequence joins TRBV5-1 and TRBJ2-6; weak D call: TRBD2 (6 bases). The V gene lost 3 bases and the J gene lost 1 base, with 8 bases spanning the gap. This CDR3 has 15 amino acids. Per the germline V gene, CDR1 is SGHRS and CDR2 is YFSETQ. CDR3 amino acids: CASSSGRSGANVLTF. Here the CDR3 DNA reads TGCGCCAGCAGCTCGGGGAGGTCTGGGGCCAACGTCCTGACTTTC. The variable domain in full, completed from reference TRBV5-1 and TRBJ2-6, reads KAGVTQTPRYLIKTRGQQVTLSCSPISGHRSVSWYQQTPGQGLQFLFEYFSETQRNKGNFPGRFSGRQFSNSRSEMNVSTLELGDSALYLCASSSGRSGANVLTFGAGSRLTVL.

The chain uses TRBV14 and TRBJ2-5; 14 bases map to TRBD2. Germline CDR1 reads SGHDN; CDR2 reads FVKESK. This CDR3 is built from 14 residues. V shed 3 bases and J 9 bases; nucleotides not matched to a gene: 3. The CDR3 spells CASSHRTSGGSQYF. The CDR3 DNA reads TGTGCCAGCAGCCACCGGACTAGCGGGGGGTCCCAGTACTTC.

The V gene is TRBV6-5, the J gene TRBJ1-1; D is uncertain. The germline gives CDR1 MNHEY, CDR2 SVGAGI. The CDR3 has 11 amino acids. Trimming took 6 bases from V and 6 from J, leaving 8 bases between them. The CDR3 region has the DNA TGTGCCAGCAGGGGGAGGGCTGAAGCTTTCTTT. It is translated as CASRGRAEAFF.

The table lists this clone with a count of one. This chain links TRBV10-3 with TRBJ2-2, with TRBD2 matching over 12 bases. The CDR3 loop spans 15 amino acids. Germline CDR1 ENHRY, CDR2 SYGVKD. With 6 bases clipped from V and 6 bases from J, the junction kept 5 bases outside the gene matches. CDR3 loop: CAISGPSGGAGELFF. The CDR3, as DNA: TGTGCCATCAGCGGACCTAGCGGGGGGGCCGGGGAGCTGTTTTTT.

The genes are TRBV5-1 and TRBJ2-3, with 7 bases aligning to TRBD1. Germline V gene lookup returns CDR1 SGHRS and CDR2 YFSETQ. V was pared by 0 bases and J by 4 bases, with 11 bases of the junction left unmatched. This CDR3 is built from 17 residues. CDR3 region: CASSLALSGQPADTQYF. CDR3 nucleotides: TGCGCCAGCAGCTTGGCACTGTCGGGACAGCCCGCAGATACGCAGTATTTT.